This T cell receptor (beta chain) was recovered during a study of T cell responses to AZD1222 COVID-19 vaccine. Study-wide results and limits: Clonal diversity was possibly underestimated, and white British individuals and females predominated among donors. A rise in Spike-specific TCR breadth and depth followed two AZD1222 doses.

CDR1 is SNHLY, CDR2 FYNNEI, per germline. V lost 11 bases to trimming and J lost 2 bases; unmatched junction nucleotides: 6. The CDR3 is 14 residues long. Method: immunoSEQ multiplex PCR; TCRdb's copy keeps in-frame clones and lacks some. Among 52,000 or so clones listed, approximately 84% were seen once. To note about this clone: The target antigen is unknown.

Here the sequenced sample was peripheral blood, taken on day 0 of AZD1222 vaccination. The sequence was obtained from an adult in good health. The chain joins TRBV2 to TRBJ2-1, with 10 bases that match TRBD1. The CDR3: CAGRGQGTYNEQFF. CDR3 coding DNA: TGTGCCGGCCGGGGACAGGGGACCTACAATGAGCAGTTCTTC.